What follows is one T cell receptor (beta chain) and its context. This entry comes from a study of T cells in tuberculosis. Thawed, overnight-rested PBMC were stained with GMM-loaded CD1B tetramer, viability dye and anti-CD3, then sorted. C32 glucose monomycolate from Rhodococcus equi was loaded onto the CD1B tetramers. Germline CDR1 is KGHSH and CDR2 is LQKENI. The CDR3 totals 14 residues. V lost 4 bases and J 5 bases, leaving 15 bases between the germline ends. The protocol was immunoSEQ multiplex PCR, while the TCRdb copy is restricted to in-frame clones and leaves out a portion. The table includes around 60,000 clones, about 86% detected once.

Sequenced material: CD1b-GMM tetramer-negative cells sorted from PBMCs. This TCR derives from an adult woman with latent tuberculosis. The gene calls are TRBV18 and TRBJ2-7, with D maybe TRBD1 (5 bases). The CDR3 spells CASSLTGAKDEQYF. The CDR3 DNA follows: TGTGCCAGCTCACTTACAGGTGCAAAGGACGAGCAGTACTTC.